This record concerns one T cell receptor beta chain sequence. Its antigen remains unidentified. J gave up 1 base and V 2 bases, and 11 bases lay outside the gene matches. CDR3 length equals 18 residues. Looked up from germline, CDR1 is SGHRS and CDR2 is YFSETQ. The record originates from a study of OX40 agonist ivuxolimab in advanced cancers. Across the study: An agonistic anti-OX40 (CD134) antibody, ivuxolimab, was used to treat the patients. Study conclusions and caveats: Mean expanded clone counts were higher in CD8+ than CD4+ T cells.

Repertoires were generated with immunoSEQ multiplex PCR, while TCRdb's copy carries only in-frame clones and drops some. There are about 49,000 clones in the sample; approximately 81% occur only once, and around 20% lies in the top ten. This rearrangement joins TRBV5-1 to TRBJ2-1; TRBD1 matches 8 bases. Sequencing used CD4+ or CD8+ T cells sorted from blood, obtained in a trial of the OX40 agonist ivuxolimab. The TCR originated in an adult with an advanced solid tumor such as melanoma, head and neck, liver or kidney cancer. CDR3 bases: TGCGCCAGCAGCTTCCGCGAGTCACAGGGGGATTCCTACAATGAGCAGTTCTTC. Its translation: CASSFRESQGDSYNEQFF.